This T cell receptor beta chain was captured by sequencing in a study of OX40 agonist ivuxolimab in advanced cancers. Findings and limits, study-wide: Several nonresponders also turned out to have low normalized T-cell clonal expansion. Within 6 weeks, CD4+ and CD8+ blood T cells expanded clonally at 0.1 to 3.0 mg/kg.

TCRdb's table, derived via immunoSEQ multiplex PCR, lists solely in-frame clones and lacks some. The repertoire holds approximately 100,000 clones, about nine tenths seen once, with about 0.29% in the top ten. This clone showed up just a few times. Its antigen is not identified. V was pared by 1 base and J by 6 bases, with 18 bases of the junction left unmatched. The CDR3 runs 20 residues. Germline loops: CDR1 LNHNV, CDR2 YYDKDF (reference sequence). This receptor was obtained from an adult with an advanced solid tumor such as melanoma, head and neck, liver or kidney cancer. The specimen was CD4+ or CD8+ T cells sorted from blood, collected in a trial of the OX40 agonist ivuxolimab. The chain couples TRBV15 to TRBJ1-5, with 10 bases matching TRBD1. CDR3 loop: CATSRVGYRDRGISSQPQHF. CDR3 sequence (DNA): TGTGCCACCAGCAGAGTTGGGTATCGGGACAGGGGAATTTCTAGTCAGCCCCAGCATTTT. Supplemented by reference TRBV15 and TRBJ1-5, the full variable domain reads DAMVIQNPRYQVTQFGKPVTLSCSQTLNHNVMYWYQQKSSQAPKLLFHYYDKDFNNEADTPDNFQSRRPNTSFCFLDIRSPGLGDTAMYLCATSRVGYRDRGISSQPQHFGDGTRLSIL.